The clone carrying this T cell receptor (beta chain) is medium-sized. The CDR3 spans 14 residues. Germline-derived CDR1 and CDR2 are SEHNR and FQNEAQ (reference sequence). V was pared by 5 bases and J by 3 bases, with 13 bases between. TCRdb analysed the 5' RACE reads with MiXCR anew, one entry per CDR3 protein. The data contain tens of thousands of distinct CDR3 sequences, approximately 21% of them singletons. This sample was included in a study of T-cell memory formation after mild COVID-19. The chain is built from TRBV7-9 and TRBJ1-1; TRBD1 might be the D (5 bases). Sequences were obtained from PBMCs or a T cell subset sorted from them (not recorded which). This receptor was obtained from an adult who had mild COVID-19 (a few samples of this study predate the infection). Cell type and time point are not known. The CDR3 bases are TGTGCCAGCAGCCCTGGGACGGTTTACACTGAAGCTTTCTTT. Translated, it gives CASSPGTVYTEAFF.